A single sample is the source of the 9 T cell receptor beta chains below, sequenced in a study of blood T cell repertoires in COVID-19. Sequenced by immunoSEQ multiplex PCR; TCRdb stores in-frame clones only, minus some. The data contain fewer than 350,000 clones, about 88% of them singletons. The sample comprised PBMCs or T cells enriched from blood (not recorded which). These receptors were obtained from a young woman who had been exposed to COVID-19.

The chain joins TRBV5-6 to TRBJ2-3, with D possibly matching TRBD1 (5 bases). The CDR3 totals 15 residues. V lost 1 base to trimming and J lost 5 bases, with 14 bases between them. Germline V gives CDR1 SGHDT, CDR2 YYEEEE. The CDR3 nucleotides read TGTGCCAGCAGCTTGAGGGGTACTGCCGGAGATACGCAGTATTTT. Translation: CASSLRGTAGDTQYF.

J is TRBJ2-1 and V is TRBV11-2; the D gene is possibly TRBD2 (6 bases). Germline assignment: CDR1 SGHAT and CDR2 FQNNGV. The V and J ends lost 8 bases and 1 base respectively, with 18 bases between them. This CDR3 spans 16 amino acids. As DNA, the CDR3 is TGTGCCAGCCAAACCCCCGGGACTCCATCCTACAATGAGCAGTTCTTC. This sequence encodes CASQTPGTPSYNEQFF.

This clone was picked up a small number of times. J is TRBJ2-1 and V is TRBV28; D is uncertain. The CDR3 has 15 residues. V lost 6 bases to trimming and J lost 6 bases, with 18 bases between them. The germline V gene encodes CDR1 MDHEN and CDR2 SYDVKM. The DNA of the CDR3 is TGTGCCAGCAGCTATAGGAGTTCCCCTCTCAATGAGCAGTTCTTC. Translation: CASSYRSSPLNEQFF. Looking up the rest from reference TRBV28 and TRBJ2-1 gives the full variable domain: DVKVTQSSRYLVKRTGEKVFLECVQDMDHENMFWYRQDPGLGLRLIYFSYDVKMKEKGDIPEGYSVSREKKERFSLILESASTNQTSMYLCASSYRSSPLNEQFFGPGTRLTVL.

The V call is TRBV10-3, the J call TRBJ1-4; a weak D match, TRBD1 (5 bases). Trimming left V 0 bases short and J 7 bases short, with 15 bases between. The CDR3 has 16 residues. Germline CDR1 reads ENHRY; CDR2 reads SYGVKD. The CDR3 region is CAISESWTRQGEKLFF. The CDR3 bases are TGTGCCATCAGTGAGTCGTGGACCAGGCAGGGTGAAAAACTGTTTTTT.

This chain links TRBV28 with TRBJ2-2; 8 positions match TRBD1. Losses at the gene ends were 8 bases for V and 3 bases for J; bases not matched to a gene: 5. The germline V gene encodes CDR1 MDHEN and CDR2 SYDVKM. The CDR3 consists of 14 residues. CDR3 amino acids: CASQGARDTGELFF. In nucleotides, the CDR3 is TGTGCCAGCCAGGGGGCGCGGGACACCGGGGAGCTGTTTTTT.

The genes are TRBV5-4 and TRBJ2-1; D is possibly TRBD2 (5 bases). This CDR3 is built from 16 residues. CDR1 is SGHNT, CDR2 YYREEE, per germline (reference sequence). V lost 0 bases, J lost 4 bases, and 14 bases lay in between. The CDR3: CASSLGAGGLYNEQFF. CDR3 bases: TGTGCCAGCAGCTTGGGGGCAGGCGGGTTATACAATGAGCAGTTCTTC.

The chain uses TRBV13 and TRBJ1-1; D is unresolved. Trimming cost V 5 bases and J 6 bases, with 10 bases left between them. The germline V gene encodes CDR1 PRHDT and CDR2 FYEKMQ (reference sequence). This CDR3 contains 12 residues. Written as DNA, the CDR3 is TGTGCCAGCAGCCCCCCCCGGGCTGAAGCTTTCTTT. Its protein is CASSPPRAEAFF.

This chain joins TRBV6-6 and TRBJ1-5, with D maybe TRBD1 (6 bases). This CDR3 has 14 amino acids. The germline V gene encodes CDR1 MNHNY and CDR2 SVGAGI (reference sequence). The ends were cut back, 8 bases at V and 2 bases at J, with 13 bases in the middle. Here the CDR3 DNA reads TGTGCCAGCCGCCCCCCAGGGGGCAATCAGCCCCAGCATTTT. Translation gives CASRPPGGNQPQHF.

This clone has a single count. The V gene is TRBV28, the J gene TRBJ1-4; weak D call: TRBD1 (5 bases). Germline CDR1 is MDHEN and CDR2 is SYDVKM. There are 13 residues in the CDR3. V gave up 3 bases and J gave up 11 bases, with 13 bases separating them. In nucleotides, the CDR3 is TGTGCCAGCAGTTTTCGGGCAGGGAAGAAACTGTTTTTT. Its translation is CASSFRAGKKLFF.